One T cell receptor beta chain is described in this entry. This entry comes from a study of blood T cell repertoires in COVID-19. Libraries were prepared by immunoSEQ multiplex PCR; TCRdb keeps only in-frame clonotypes and omits some of them. Among about 120,000 clones listed, approximately 77% were seen once. The receptor comes from a human donor in a cohort sampled during active COVID-19. Source material: peripheral blood.

The CDR3, as DNA: TGTGCCAGCAGTATGGGCAGGGGATGGCAGCCCCAGCATTTT. Residues: CASSMGRGWQPQHF. The J gene is TRBJ1-5, the V gene TRBV28; D perhaps matches TRBD1 (6 bases). Deletions cut 5 bases from V and 7 bases from J, with 15 bases between. Germline loops: CDR1 MDHEN, CDR2 SYDVKM. The CDR3 sequence is 14 residues long.